Below, one TCR beta chain is given with its context. Its antigen is currently unknown. The sample originates from a study of Graves' ophthalmopathy and Graves' hyperthyroidism. Study-level points and caveats: Using 13 signatures, a model distinguished ophthalmopathy from stable hyperthyroidism, reaching roughly 90% sensitivity and 81.08% specificity. Blood also held most thyroid clonotypes expanded above 0.001 frequency.

CDR3 regions of TCR beta were amplified from RNA transcripts. HTBI primers were used in a first-round RT-PCR, which preceded a second-round multiplex PCR. A single record per CDR3 protein comes from TCRdb applying MiXCR to the multiplex PCR reads. The table shows about 230,000 distinct CDR3 sequences, with roughly 50% occurring only once. The germline gives CDR1 SNHLY, CDR2 FYNNEI. V was cut by 2 bases and J by 3 bases, with 7 bases left in between. This CDR3 comprises 13 residues. Establishment of the diagnosis relied upon clinical symptoms, serum thyroxine, TRAb, thyroid ultrasound and orbital computed tomography. What supplied the PBMCs was roughly 11 ml of fresh peripheral blood.

The receptor was derived from an adult man with Graves' ophthalmopathy. Sample: peripheral blood. J is TRBJ1-1 and V is TRBV2; D not certain. The CDR3: CASSERWDTEAFF. In DNA form, the CDR3 reads TGTGCCAGCAGTGAAAGGTGGGACACTGAAGCTTTCTTT. Based on the CDR3 plus reference TRBV2 and TRBJ1-1, the full variable domain is EPEVTQTPSHQVTQMGQEVILRCVPISNHLYFYWYRQILGQKVEFLVSFYNNEISEKSEIFDDQFSVERPDGSNFTLKIRSTKLEDSAMYFCASSERWDTEAFFGQGTRLTVV.